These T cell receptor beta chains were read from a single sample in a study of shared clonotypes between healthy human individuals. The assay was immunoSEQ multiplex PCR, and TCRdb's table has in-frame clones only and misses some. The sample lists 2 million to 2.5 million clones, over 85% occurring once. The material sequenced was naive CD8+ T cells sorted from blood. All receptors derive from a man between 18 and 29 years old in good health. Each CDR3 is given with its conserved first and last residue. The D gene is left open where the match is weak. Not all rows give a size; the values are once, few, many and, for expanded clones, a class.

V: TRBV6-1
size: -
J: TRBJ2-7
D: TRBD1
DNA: TGTGCCAGCAGTGAAATTGGGACAGGGACTTACGAGCAGTACTTC
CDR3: CASSEIGTGTYEQYF

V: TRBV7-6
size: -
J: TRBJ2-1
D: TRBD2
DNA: TGTGCCAGCAGCCCCTCTAGCGGGAGCTCCTACAATGAGCAGTTCTTC
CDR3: CASSPSSGSSYNEQFF

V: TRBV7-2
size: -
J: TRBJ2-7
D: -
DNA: TGTGCCAGCAGCTTAGGGTCTACCTACTACGAGCAGTACTTC
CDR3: CASSLGSTYYEQYF

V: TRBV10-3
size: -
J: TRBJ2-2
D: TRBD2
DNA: TGTGCCATCAGTGAGGGACTAGCGGGCGGCACCGGGGAGCTGTTTTTT
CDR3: CAISEGLAGGTGELFF

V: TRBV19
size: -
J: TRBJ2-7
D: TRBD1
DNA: TGTGCCAGTAGTTTACAGGGGGCCCCCTACGAGCAGTACTTC
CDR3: CASSLQGAPYEQYF

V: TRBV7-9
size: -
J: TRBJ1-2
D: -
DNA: TGTGCCAGCAGCTTAGTAACACAGGCAGCTAACTATGGCTACACCTTC
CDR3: CASSLVTQAANYGYTF

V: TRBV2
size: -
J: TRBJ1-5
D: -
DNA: TGTGCCAGCAGTGAAGGAGGGATGGGCAATCAGCCCCAGCATTTT
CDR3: CASSEGGMGNQPQHF

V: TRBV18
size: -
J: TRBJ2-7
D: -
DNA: TGTGCCAGCTCACCAGCTAGCTCCGACGAGCAGTACTTC
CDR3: CASSPASSDEQYF

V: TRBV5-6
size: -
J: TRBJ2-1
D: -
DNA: TGTGCCAGCAGCTTGGAGAGCGGGTTTGGTGAGCAGTTCTTC
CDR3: CASSLESGFGEQFF

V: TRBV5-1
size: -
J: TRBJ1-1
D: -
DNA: TGCGCCAGCAGCTTGGCTGAGAGCATGAACACTGAAGCTTTCTTT
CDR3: CASSLAESMNTEAFF

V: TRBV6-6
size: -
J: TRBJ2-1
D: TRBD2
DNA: TGTGCCAGCAGCCTTACTAGCGGGGGGAATGAGCAGTTCTTC
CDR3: CASSLTSGGNEQFF

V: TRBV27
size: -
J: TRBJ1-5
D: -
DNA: TGTGCCAGCAGTGAAGGGGTTCATCAGCCCCAGCATTTT
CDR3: CASSEGVHQPQHF

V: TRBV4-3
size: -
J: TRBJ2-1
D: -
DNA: TGCGCCAGCAGCCAAACGGGACCCAGCAATGAGCAGTTCTTC
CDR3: CASSQTGPSNEQFF

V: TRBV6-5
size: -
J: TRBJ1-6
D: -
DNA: TGTGCCAGCACCCGACGGGTCCAAGCGAATTCACCCCTCCACTTT
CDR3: CASTRRVQANSPLHF

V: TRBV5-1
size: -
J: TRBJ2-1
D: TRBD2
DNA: TGCGCCAGCAGCTTGCATTTAGCGGGGGCGTCGGATGAGCAGTTCTTC
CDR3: CASSLHLAGASDEQFF

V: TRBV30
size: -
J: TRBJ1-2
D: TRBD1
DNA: TGTGCCTGGACTGGCGGACAGGGGGTTGGCTACACCTTC
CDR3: CAWTGGQGVGYTF

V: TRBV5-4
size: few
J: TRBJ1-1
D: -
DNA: TGTGCCAGCAGCTTGGGCACTGAAGCTTTCTTT
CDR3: CASSLGTEAFF

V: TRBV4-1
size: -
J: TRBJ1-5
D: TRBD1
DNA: TGCGCCAGCAGCCAAGTCTTCGGACAGGGTTACCAGCCCCAGCATTTT
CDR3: CASSQVFGQGYQPQHF

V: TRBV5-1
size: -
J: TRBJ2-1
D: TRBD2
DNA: TGCGCCAGCAGCTCCCTGCCACTAGCGGGAGATAATGAGCAGTTCTTC
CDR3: CASSSLPLAGDNEQFF

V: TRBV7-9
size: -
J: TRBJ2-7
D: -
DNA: TGTGCCAGCAGCCTTGGGACACCCGAGCAGTACTTC
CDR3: CASSLGTPEQYF

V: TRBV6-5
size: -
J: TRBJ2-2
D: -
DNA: TGTGCCAGCAGTTATCTTTGGGAAACCGGGGAGCTGTTTTTT
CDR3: CASSYLWETGELFF

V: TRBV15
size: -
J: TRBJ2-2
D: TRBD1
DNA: TGTGCCACGACCCCCTGGGCAGGGGGAAGCACCGGGGAGCTGTTTTTT
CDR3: CATTPWAGGSTGELFF

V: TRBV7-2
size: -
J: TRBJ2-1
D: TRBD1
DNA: TGTGCCAGCGCCGGACAGGGGAGGAATGAGCAGTTCTTC
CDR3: CASAGQGRNEQFF

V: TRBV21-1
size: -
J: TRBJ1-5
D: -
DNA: TGTGCCAGCAGCCGCGGAAGGGGGGGAGGTAGCAATCAGCCCCAGCATTTT
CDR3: CASSRGRGGGSNQPQHF

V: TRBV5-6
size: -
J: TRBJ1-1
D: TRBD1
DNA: TGTGCCAGCAGCGATACCCAGGGGGGGAACACTGAAGCTTTCTTT
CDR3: CASSDTQGGNTEAFF

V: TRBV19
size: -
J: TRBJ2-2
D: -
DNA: TGTGCCAGTAGTATCCAGGGCTCGTTTGGCGGGGAGCTGTTTTTT
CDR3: CASSIQGSFGGELFF

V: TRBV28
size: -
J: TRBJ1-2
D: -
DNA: TGTGCCAGCAGTTTACGAGGGGGTCGGGTCTATGGCTACACCTTC
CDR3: CASSLRGGRVYGYTF

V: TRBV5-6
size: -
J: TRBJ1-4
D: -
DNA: TGTGCCAGCAGCCTGTCTGGAAAACTGTTTTTT
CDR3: CASSLSGKLFF

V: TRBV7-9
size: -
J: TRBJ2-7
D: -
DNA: TGTGCCAGCAGCATCAACTCCGGGGGTTACGAGCAGTACTTC
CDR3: CASSINSGGYEQYF

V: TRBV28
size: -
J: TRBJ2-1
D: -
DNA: TGTGCCAGCATTTCCCCAGGGAGCTCCTACAATGAGCAGTTCTTC
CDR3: CASISPGSSYNEQFF

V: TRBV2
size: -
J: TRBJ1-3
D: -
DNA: TGTGCCAGCAGTGAAGCGAGTCCACGGGGTGGAAACACCATATATTTT
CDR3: CASSEASPRGGNTIYF

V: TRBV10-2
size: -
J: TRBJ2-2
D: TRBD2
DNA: TGCGCCAGCAGGACTAGCCCCGGGGAGCTGTTTTTT
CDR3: CASRTSPGELFF

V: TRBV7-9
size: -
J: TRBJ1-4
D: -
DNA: TGTGCCAGCAGCTTCAATGGTCCCACAAATGAAAAACTGTTTTTT
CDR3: CASSFNGPTNEKLFF

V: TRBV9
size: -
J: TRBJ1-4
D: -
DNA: TGTGCCAGCAGCGTCGGGGGCTTAAGTGAAAAACTGTTTTTT
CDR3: CASSVGGLSEKLFF

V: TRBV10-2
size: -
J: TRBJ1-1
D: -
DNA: TGCGCCAGCAGTGAGTATGGGTGGAACACTGAAGCTTTCTTT
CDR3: CASSEYGWNTEAFF

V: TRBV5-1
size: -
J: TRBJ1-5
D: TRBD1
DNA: TGCGCCAGCAGCCTGCTCGGACAGGGAACGATTGGCAATCAGCCCCAGCATTTT
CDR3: CASSLLGQGTIGNQPQHF

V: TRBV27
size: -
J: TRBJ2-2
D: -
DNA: TGTGCCAGCAGTTTGTTTGCCGGGGAGCTGTTTTTT
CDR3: CASSLFAGELFF

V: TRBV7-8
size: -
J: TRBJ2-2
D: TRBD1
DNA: TGTGCCAGCAGCTTATCCGAGACAGGGGGCTGGGAGCTGTTTTTT
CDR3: CASSLSETGGWELFF

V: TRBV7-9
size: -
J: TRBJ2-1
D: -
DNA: TGTGCCAGCAGCTCTTCCCCGGGTAGCCCAGGCTACAATGAGCAGTTCTTC
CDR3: CASSSSPGSPGYNEQFF

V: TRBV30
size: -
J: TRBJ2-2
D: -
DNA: TGTGCCTGGAGCTTCATGGGCTCGAACACCGGGGAGCTGTTTTTT
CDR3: CAWSFMGSNTGELFF

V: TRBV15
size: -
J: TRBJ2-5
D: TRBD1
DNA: TGTGCCACCAGCAGAGAAATTGGGACAGGGGAGACCCAGTACTTC
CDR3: CATSREIGTGETQYF

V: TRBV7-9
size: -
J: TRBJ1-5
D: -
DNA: TGTGCCAGCAGCGCCCAAGGGGTCGCCTATCAGCCCCAGCATTTT
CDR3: CASSAQGVAYQPQHF

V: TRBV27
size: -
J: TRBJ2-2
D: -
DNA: TGTGCCAGCAGTTTCGTGGGATCGGACACCGGGGAGCTGTTTTTT
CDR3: CASSFVGSDTGELFF

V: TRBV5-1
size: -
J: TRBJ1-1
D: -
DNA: TGCGCCAGCAGCCCCACGGGTTCGGTGGCTGAAGCTTTCTTT
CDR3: CASSPTGSVAEAFF

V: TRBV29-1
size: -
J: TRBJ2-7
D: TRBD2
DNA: TGCAGCGTTGAAACGGACCGTCGCGGGAGTGGAGTCGAGCAGTACTTC
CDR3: CSVETDRRGSGVEQYF

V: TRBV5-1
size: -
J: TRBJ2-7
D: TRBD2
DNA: TGCGCCAGCAGCTTAGGACTAGCGGGAGACTACGAGCAGTACTTC
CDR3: CASSLGLAGDYEQYF